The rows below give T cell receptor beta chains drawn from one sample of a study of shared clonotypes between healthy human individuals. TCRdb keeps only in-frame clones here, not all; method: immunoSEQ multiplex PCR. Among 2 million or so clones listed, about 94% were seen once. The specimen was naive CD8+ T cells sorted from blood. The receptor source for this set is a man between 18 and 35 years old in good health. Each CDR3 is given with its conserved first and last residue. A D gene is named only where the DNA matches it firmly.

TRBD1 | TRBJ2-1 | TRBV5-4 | TGTGCCAGCAGCCAGGACAGGGATTCCTACAATGAGCAGTTCTTC | CASSQDRDSYNEQFF
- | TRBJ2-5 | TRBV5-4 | TGTGCCAGCAGCTTCCGGGATGGGGTAGAGACCCAGTACTTC | CASSFRDGVETQYF
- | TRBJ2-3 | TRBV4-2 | TGTGCCAGCAGCCAAGAGGCACTAGATACGCAGTATTTT | CASSQEALDTQYF
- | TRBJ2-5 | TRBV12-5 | TGTGCTAGTGGGCGGGCCCAAGAGACCCAGTACTTC | CASGRAQETQYF
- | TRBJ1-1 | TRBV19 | TGTGCCAGTTCACAGGACGGGACTTACACTGAAGCTTTCTTT | CASSQDGTYTEAFF
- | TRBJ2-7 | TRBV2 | TGTGCCAGCAGTGAAGGCTGGGGGAGTTACGAGCAGTACTTC | CASSEGWGSYEQYF
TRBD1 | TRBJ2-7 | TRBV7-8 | TGTGCCAGCAGCTTAGTCCCGGAAGGGACAGGGGTTTACGAGCAGTACTTC | CASSLVPEGTGVYEQYF
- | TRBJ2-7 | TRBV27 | TGTGCCAGCAGTCCCTCCACCACAGGGAACTACGAGCAGTACTTC | CASSPSTTGNYEQYF
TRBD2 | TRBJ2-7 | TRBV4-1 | TGCGCCAGCAGCCAAGATCGGGGGGGACTCTACGAGCAGTACTTC | CASSQDRGGLYEQYF
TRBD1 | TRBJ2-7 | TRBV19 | TGTGCCAGTAGTATGACAGGGGCTTCCTACGAGCAGTACTTC | CASSMTGASYEQYF